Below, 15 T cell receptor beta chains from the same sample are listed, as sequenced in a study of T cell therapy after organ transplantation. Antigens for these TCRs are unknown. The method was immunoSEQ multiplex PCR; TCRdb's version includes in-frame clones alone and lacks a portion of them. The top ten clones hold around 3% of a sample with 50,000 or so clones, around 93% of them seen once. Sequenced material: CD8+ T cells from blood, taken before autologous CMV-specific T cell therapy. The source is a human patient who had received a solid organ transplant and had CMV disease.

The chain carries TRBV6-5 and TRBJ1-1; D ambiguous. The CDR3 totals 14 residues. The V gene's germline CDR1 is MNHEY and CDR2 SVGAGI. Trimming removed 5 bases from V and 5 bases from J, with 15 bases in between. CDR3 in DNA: TGTGCCAGCAGTACATCCTGGGCCGGTACTGAAGCTTTCTTT. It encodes CASSTSWAGTEAFF.

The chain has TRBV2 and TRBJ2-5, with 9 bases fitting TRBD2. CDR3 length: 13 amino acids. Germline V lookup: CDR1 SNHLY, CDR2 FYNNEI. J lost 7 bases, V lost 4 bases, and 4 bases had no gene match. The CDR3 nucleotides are TGTGCCAGCAGTGTCGTGGGACTAGCGACCCAGTACTTC. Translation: CASSVVGLATQYF.

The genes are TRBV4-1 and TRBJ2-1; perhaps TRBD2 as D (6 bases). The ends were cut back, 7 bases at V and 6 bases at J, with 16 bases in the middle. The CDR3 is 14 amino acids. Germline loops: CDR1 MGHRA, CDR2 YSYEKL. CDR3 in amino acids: CASKEWEEGNEQFF. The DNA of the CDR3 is TGCGCCAGCAAAGAGTGGGAGGAGGGCAATGAGCAGTTCTTC.

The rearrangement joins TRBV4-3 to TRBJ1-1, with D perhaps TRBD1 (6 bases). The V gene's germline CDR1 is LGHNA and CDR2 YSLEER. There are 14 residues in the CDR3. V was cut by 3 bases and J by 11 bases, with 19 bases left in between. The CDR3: CASSQLLGQKNAFF. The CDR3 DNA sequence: TGCGCCAGCAGCCAGTTATTGGGACAAAAGAATGCTTTCTTT.

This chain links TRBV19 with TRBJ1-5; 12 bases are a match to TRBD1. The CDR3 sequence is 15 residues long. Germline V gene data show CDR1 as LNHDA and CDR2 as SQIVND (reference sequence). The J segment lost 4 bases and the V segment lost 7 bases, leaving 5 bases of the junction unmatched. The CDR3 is CASTGDRGPNQPQHF. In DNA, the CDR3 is TGTGCCAGTACGGGGGACAGGGGGCCGAATCAGCCCCAGCATTTT.

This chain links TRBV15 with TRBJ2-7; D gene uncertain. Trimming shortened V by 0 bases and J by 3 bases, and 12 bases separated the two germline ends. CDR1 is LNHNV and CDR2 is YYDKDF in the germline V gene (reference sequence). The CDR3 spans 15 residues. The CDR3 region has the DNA TGTGCCACCAGCAGAGATTTGGGTGTCGGCTACGAGCAGTACTTC. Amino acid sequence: CATSRDLGVGYEQYF.

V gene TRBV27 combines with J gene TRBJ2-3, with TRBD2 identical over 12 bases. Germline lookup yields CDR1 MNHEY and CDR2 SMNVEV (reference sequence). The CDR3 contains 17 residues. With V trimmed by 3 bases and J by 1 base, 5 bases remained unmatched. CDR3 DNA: TGTGCCAGCAGTTTGGGGGGGACTAGCGGGCGCACAGATACGCAGTATTTT. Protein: CASSLGGTSGRTDTQYF.

The CDR3 is CATDRDPPLENIQYF. Here the CDR3 DNA reads TGTGCCACAGACAGGGACCCTCCTTTGGAAAACATTCAGTACTTC. The rearrangement uses TRBV7-9 and TRBJ2-4; 7 nucleotides match TRBD1. The CDR3 spans 15 residues. Germline assignment: CDR1 SEHNR and CDR2 FQNEAQ (reference sequence). V shed 10 bases and J 5 bases; nucleotides not matched to a gene: 14. The full variable domain, with the rest looked up from reference TRBV7-9 and TRBJ2-4, is DTGVSQNPRHKITKRGQNVTFRCDPISEHNRLYWYRQTLGQGPEFLTYFQNEAQLEKSRLLSDRFSAERPKGSFSTLEIQRTEQGDSAMYLCATDRDPPLENIQYFGAGTRLSVL.

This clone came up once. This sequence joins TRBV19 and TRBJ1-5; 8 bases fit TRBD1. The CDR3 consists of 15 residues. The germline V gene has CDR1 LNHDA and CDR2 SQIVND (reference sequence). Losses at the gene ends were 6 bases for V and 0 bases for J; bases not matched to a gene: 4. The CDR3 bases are TGTGCCAGTAGAGGGACAGGATATAGCAATCAGCCCCAGCATTTT. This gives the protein CASRGTGYSNQPQHF.

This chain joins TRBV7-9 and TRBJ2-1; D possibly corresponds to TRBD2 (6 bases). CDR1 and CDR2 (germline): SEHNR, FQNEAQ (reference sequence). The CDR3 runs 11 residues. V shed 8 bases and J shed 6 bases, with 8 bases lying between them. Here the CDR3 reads CASLGGNEQFF. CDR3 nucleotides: TGTGCCAGCTTGGGGGGCAATGAGCAGTTCTTC.

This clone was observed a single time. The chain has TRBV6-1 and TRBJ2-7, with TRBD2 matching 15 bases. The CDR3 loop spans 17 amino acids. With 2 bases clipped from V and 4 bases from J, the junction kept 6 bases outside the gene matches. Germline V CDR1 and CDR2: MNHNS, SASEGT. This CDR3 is CASSEWTSGRVKYEQYF. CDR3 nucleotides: TGTGCCAGCAGTGAATGGACTAGCGGGAGGGTAAAATACGAGCAGTACTTC.

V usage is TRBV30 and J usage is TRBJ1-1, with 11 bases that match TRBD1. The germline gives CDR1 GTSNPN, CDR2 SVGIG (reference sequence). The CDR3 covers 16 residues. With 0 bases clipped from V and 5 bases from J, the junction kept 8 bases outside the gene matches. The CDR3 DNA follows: TGTGCCTGGAGTGTAAGAATGGGACAGGGGGGGACTGAAGCTTTCTTT. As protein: CAWSVRMGQGGTEAFF. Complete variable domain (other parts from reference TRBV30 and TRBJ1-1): SQTIHQWPATLVQPVGSPLSLECTVEGTSNPNLYWYRQAAGRGLQLLFYSVGIGQISSEVPQNLSASRPQDRQFILSSKKLLLSDSGFYLCAWSVRMGQGGTEAFFGQGTRLTVV.

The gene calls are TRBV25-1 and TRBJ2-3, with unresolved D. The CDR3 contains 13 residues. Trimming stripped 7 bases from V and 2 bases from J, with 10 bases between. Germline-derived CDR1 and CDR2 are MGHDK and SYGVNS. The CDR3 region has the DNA TGTGCCAGCACATTTGGCATCACAGATACGCAGTATTTT. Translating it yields CASTFGITDTQYF.

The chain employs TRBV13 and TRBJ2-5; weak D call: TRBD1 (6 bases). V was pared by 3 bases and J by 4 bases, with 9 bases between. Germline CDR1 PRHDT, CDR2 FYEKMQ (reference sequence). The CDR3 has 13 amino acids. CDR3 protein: CASSFEGGETQYF. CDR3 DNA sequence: TGTGCCAGCAGCTTTGAAGGGGGAGAGACCCAGTACTTC.

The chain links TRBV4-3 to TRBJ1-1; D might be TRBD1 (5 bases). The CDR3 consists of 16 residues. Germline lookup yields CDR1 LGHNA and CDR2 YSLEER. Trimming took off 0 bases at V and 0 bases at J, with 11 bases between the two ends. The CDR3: CASSQDQGFMNTEAFF. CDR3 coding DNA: TGCGCCAGCAGCCAAGATCAGGGATTTATGAACACTGAAGCTTTCTTT.